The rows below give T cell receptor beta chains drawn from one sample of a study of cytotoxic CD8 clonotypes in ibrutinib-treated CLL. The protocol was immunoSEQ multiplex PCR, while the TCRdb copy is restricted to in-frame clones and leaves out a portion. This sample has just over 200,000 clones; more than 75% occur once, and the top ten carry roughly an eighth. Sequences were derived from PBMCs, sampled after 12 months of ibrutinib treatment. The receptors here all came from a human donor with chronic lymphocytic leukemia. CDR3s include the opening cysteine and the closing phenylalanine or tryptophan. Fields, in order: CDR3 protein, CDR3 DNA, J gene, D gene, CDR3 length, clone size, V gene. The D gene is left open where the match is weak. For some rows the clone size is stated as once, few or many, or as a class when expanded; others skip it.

CASSRGGNYGYTF	TGTGCCAGCTCCCGGGGCGGCAACTATGGCTACACCTTC	TRBJ1-2	-	13	-	TRBV18
CASSLTGTGGSPLHF	TGTGCCAGCAGTCTAACCGGGACAGGGGGTTCACCCCTCCACTTT	TRBJ1-6	TRBD1	15	-	TRBV5-6
CASSPRWGQGAYNEQFF	TGTGCCAGCAGCCCTCGCTGGGGACAGGGGGCTTACAATGAGCAGTTCTTC	TRBJ2-1	TRBD1	17	-	TRBV5-4
CASSFLQGPYEQYF	TGTGCCAGCAGCTTCCTACAGGGGCCCTACGAGCAGTACTTC	TRBJ2-7	TRBD1	14	-	TRBV7-8
CASSQPQRRGPEGEQYF	TGTGCCAGCAGCCAACCCCAGCGACGTGGCCCCGAAGGCGAGCAGTACTTC	TRBJ2-7	-	17	few	TRBV4-2
CASSPTSDRGGTYGYTF	TGTGCCAGCAGTCCGACCTCGGACAGGGGTGGTACCTATGGCTACACCTTC	TRBJ1-2	TRBD1	17	-	TRBV27
CASSLWETSYEQYF	TGTGCCAGCAGTTTATGGGAGACAAGCTACGAGCAGTACTTC	TRBJ2-7	-	14	-	TRBV28
CASSPYMGAAAYEQYF	TGTGCCAGCTCACCCTACATGGGGGCAGCCGCCTACGAGCAGTACTTC	TRBJ2-7	-	16	-	TRBV18
CASNYPAKVRDEQYF	TGCGCCAGCAATTATCCAGCTAAGGTAAGGGACGAGCAGTACTTC	TRBJ2-7	-	15	-	TRBV23-1
CASTVQFSYTEAFF	TGTGCCAGCACAGTTCAATTTAGCTACACTGAAGCTTTCTTT	TRBJ1-1	-	14	-	TRBV28
CASSESGLEQGNTEAFF	TGTGCCAGCAGTGAAAGTGGGTTGGAACAGGGAAACACTGAAGCTTTCTTT	TRBJ1-1	-	17	-	TRBV6-1
CASSQETSGSYNEQFF	TGTGCCAGCAGCCAAGAGACTAGCGGGAGTTACAATGAGCAGTTCTTC	TRBJ2-1	TRBD2	16	-	TRBV4-1
CASSGTSGRGTEQYF	TGCGCCAGCAGCGGGACTAGCGGGAGAGGGACCGAGCAGTACTTC	TRBJ2-7	TRBD2	15	-	TRBV5-1
CASRFPGQNNEQFF	TGTGCCAGTAGGTTCCCCGGACAGAACAATGAGCAGTTCTTC	TRBJ2-1	-	14	-	TRBV19
CASSQGFSQAYEQYF	TGCGCCAGCAGCCAAGGTTTTTCACAGGCCTACGAGCAGTACTTC	TRBJ2-7	-	15	-	TRBV4-1
CASSVDRGLNTEAFF	TGTGCCAGCAGCGTGGACAGGGGGCTGAACACTGAAGCTTTCTTT	TRBJ1-1	TRBD1	15	-	TRBV5-6
CASSLRQGGRYEQYF	TGTGCCAGCAGCTTACGCCAGGGGGGCCGCTACGAGCAGTACTTC	TRBJ2-7	-	15	-	TRBV7-2
CASSTPGDSYEQYF	TGTGCCAGTAGTACACCCGGGGACTCCTACGAGCAGTACTTC	TRBJ2-7	-	14	-	TRBV19
CASSYGVGTLNTEAFF	TGTGCCAGCAGTTACGGGGTAGGGACATTGAACACTGAAGCTTTCTTT	TRBJ1-1	-	16	-	TRBV6-5
CASSLTGTGREKLFF	TGTGCCAGCAGTTTAACCGGGACAGGGAGGGAAAAACTGTTTTTT	TRBJ1-4	TRBD1	15	-	TRBV6-1
CASLAGQDYGYTF	TGTGCCAGTTTGGCGGGACAGGACTATGGCTACACCTTC	TRBJ1-2	TRBD1	13	-	TRBV28
CASSPAGTSEDTDTQYF	TGTGCCAGCTCACCAGCCGGGACTAGCGAGGACACAGATACGCAGTATTTT	TRBJ2-3	TRBD2	17	-	TRBV18
CASSPRDRGLQPQHF	TGTGCCAGCAGTCCGCGGGACAGGGGGCTTCAGCCCCAGCATTTT	TRBJ1-5	TRBD1	15	-	TRBV27